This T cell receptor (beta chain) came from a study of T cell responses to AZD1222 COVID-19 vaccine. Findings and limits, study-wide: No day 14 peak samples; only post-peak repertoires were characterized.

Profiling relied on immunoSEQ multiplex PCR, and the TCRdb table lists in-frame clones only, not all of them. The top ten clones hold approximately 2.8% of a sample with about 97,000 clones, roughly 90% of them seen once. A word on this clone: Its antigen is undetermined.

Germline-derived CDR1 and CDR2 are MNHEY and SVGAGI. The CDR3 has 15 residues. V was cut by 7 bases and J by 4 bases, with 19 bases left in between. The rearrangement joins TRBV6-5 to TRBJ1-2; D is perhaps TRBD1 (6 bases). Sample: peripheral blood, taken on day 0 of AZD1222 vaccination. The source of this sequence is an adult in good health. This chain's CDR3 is CASIRGWGQGYGYTF. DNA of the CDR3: TGTGCCAGCATTCGGGGGTGGGGGCAAGGCTATGGCTACACCTTC.